Presented here are 3 T cell receptor beta chains from one specimen sequenced in a study of T cells in localized non-small cell lung cancer. TCRdb's table, derived via immunoSEQ multiplex PCR, lists solely in-frame clones and lacks some. The sample yields fewer than 1,500 clones, 20% seen once. The specimen comprised normal lung tissue next to the tumor, sampled before any cancer treatment. The source is a male donor aged 60 or over with stage I squamous cell lung carcinoma.

The genes are TRBV19 and TRBJ2-1; 9 nucleotides line up with TRBD2. Germline-derived CDR1 and CDR2 are LNHDA and SQIVND (reference sequence). The trim removed 9 bases at V and 6 bases at J, leaving 12 bases unmatched. The CDR3 has 15 amino acids. This CDR3 reads CASRLAGVSRNEQFF. The CDR3 nucleotides are TGTGCCAGCAGATTAGCGGGAGTGTCCCGCAATGAGCAGTTCTTC.

The CDR3 loop is CASMAGGLYNEQFF. CDR3 DNA: TGTGCCAGCATGGCGGGGGGATTATACAATGAGCAGTTCTTC. This rearrangement joins TRBV11-3 to TRBJ2-1, with 8 bases identical to TRBD2. Looked up from germline, CDR1 is SGHNT and CDR2 is YENEEA. The CDR3 spans 14 residues. V trimming: 7 bases; J trimming: 4 bases; junction bases outside the gene matches: 6.

This clone was detected a few times. V gene TRBV28 combines with J gene TRBJ2-6; 10 nucleotides align to TRBD2. V shed 1 base, J shed 0 bases, and the junction held 3 bases outside the gene matches. This CDR3 is 18 amino acids long. CDR1 and CDR2 (germline): MDHEN, SYDVKM. The CDR3 reads CASSLSTSGYSGANVLTF. The CDR3 DNA reads as TGTGCCAGCAGTTTATCGACTAGCGGGTACTCTGGGGCCAACGTCCTGACTTTC.